This record looks at one T cell receptor beta chain sequence and its context. The antigen remains undetermined. Likely a read error: the CDR3 ends without its conserved phenylalanine or tryptophan. The limits of the CDR3 on the DNA are not certain, so only TCRdb's listed CDR3 is given. The source of the sample is a study of cytomegalovirus exposure and HLA in healthy donors. Study-level findings and limits: Presence/absence analyses treated sequencing depth as roughly uniform across donors. In a later analysis, most CMV-associated TCR beta chains appeared HLA-restricted. Earlier results showed most TCR beta V segments being productive about 87% or about 30% of the time.

It was with 60 Vbeta and 13 Jbeta primers that the PCR ran. TCRdb keeps only in-frame clones here, not all; method: immunoSEQ multiplex PCR. The listing contains some 110,000 clones. The CDR3 comprises 11 residues, both ends counted. The germline V gene encodes CDR1 MDHEN and CDR2 SYDVKM. The rearrangement uses TRBV28 and TRBJ1-5; whether TRBD1, the table's D call, matches the DNA was not checked. The TCR sequence derives from a man in his forties or fifties in good health and CMV-seropositive. The source material was PBMCs. The CDR3 region is CASSSKRQSMV.